This T cell receptor beta chain was documented in a study of CD8 T cells in Susac syndrome. After extraction with the RNeasy kit, about 0.5 to 1 ug of the RNA was reverse transcribed using random hexamers. Multiplex immunoSEQ PCR targeted 54 Vbeta and 13 Jbeta TCR beta segments. TCRdb ran MiXCR on the immunoSEQ multiplex PCR reads and lists one entry per CDR3 protein. The sample comprises about 200,000 distinct CDR3 sequences, roughly 94% of which are singletons, and 0.1% rests with the top ten. While serving as controls, healthy donors were matched for age and sex. J gave up 3 bases and V 2 bases, and 3 bases lay outside the gene matches. Germline V gene sequence: CDR1 KGHSH, CDR2 LQKENI. This CDR3 comprises 14 residues.

The origin of this receptor is a human donor in good health. This chain connects TRBV18 to TRBJ2-7; 8 positions match TRBD1. The sample taken for sequencing was CD4+ T cells from PBMCs. DNA of the CDR3: TGTGCCAGCTCACCAGGGACAGGTCTCTACGAGCAGTACGTC. This translates into CASSPGTGLYEQYV.